The clone carrying this T cell receptor (beta chain) is deemed medium-sized. Its antigen is not known. The V gene lost 6 bases and the J gene lost 0 bases, with 12 bases spanning the gap. Germline V gene sequence: CDR1 SNHLY, CDR2 FYNNEI. The CDR3 length is 14 residues. The sample originates from a study of metastatic and nonmetastatic thyroid tumors. Study summary: Peripheral blood and tumor or nodule samples from malignant and benign thyroid patients were compared.

Each patient went into thyroid surgery without having received any treatment. Authors' analysis steps: A papillary thyroid cancer distant-metastasis classifier was built from CDR3 differences across clinicopathological groups. TCRdb re-processed the PCR reads through MiXCR. The V and J calls were determined by TCRdb, not by the authors. The profile shows 25,000 to 35,000 clones, approximately 11% of them singletons. Study-wide results and caveats: A significant increase in TCR beta diversity was reportedly seen in malignant thyroid tumors relative to benign nodules, in blood and tumor.

The sequenced sample consisted of blood. The TCR comes from a female donor with papillary thyroid cancer or a benign thyroid nodule (not recorded which). Some clones in this sample may be carry-over from other donors' samples. V and J are TRBV2 and TRBJ2-7, with D tentatively TRBD2 (8 bases). The CDR3 here is CASRQGTSSYEQYF. The CDR3 region has the DNA TGTGCCAGCAGACAGGGGACTAGCTCCTACGAGCAGTACTTC.